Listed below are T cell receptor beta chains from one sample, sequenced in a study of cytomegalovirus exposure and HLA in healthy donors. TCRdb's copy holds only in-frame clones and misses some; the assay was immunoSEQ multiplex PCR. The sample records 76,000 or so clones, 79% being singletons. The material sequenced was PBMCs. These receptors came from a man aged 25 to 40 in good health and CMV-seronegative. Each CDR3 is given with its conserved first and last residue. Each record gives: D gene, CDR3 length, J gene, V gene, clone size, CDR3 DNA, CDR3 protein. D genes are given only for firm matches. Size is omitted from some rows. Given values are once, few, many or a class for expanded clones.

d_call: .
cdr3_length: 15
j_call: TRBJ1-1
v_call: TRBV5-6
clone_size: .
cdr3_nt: TGTGCCAGCAGCGCCCGTCAATGGTTGAGGACTGAAGCTTTCTTT
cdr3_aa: CASSARQWLRTEAFF

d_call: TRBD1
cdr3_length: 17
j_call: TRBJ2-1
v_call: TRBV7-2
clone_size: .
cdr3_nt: TGTGCCAGCAGCTTACGACAGGGTCGGGGCTCCTACAATGAGCAGTTCTTC
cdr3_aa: CASSLRQGRGSYNEQFF

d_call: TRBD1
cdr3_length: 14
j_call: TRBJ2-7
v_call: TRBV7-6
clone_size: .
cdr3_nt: TGTGCCAGCAGCTTAGGTTCAGGGGGCCTTGAGCAGTACTTC
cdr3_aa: CASSLGSGGLEQYF

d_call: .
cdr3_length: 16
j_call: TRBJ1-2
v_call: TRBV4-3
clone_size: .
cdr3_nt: TGCGCCAGCAGCCAAAACTCGTGGACAGACCCCGAGGGCTACACCTTC
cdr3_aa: CASSQNSWTDPEGYTF

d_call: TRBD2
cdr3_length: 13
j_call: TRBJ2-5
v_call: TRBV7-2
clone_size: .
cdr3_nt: TGTGCCAGCAGCCCCTGGGGAGGGGAGACCCAGTACTTC
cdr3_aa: CASSPWGGETQYF

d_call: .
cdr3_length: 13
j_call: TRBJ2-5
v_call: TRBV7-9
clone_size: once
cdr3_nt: TGTGCCAGCAGCTTAGACGTTAGTGGGACCCAGTACTTC
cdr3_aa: CASSLDVSGTQYF

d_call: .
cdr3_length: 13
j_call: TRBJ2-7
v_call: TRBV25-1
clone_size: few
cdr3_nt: TGTGCCAGCAGTCCCGAGCGGGCCTACGAGCAGTACTTC
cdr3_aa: CASSPERAYEQYF

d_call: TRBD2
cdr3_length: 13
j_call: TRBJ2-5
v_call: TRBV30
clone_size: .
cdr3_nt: TGTGCCTGGAGCGGACTAGTCCAAGAGACCCAGTACTTC
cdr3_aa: CAWSGLVQETQYF

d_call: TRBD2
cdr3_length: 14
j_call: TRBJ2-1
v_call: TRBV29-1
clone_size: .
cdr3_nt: TGCAGCGTTGAACTACTAGCGGTTCCCAATGAGCAGTTCTTC
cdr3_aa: CSVELLAVPNEQFF

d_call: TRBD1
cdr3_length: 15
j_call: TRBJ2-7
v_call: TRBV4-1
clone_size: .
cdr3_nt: TGCGCCAGCAGCCAGGATCGGACAGGTTCCTACGAGCAGTACTTC
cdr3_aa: CASSQDRTGSYEQYF

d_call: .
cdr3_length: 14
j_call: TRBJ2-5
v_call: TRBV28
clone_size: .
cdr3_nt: TGTGCCAGCAGTTTGGGGGGACGCCGGGAGACCCAGTACTTC
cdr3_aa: CASSLGGRRETQYF

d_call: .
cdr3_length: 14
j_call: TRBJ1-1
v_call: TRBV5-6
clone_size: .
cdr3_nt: TGTGCCAGCAGGAGAGGAGGGGTGAACACTGAAGCTTTCTTT
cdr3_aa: CASRRGGVNTEAFF

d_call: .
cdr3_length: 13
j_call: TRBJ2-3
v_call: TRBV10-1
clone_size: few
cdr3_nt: TGCGCCAGCAGCGACTCCCCCTCTTATACGCAGTATTTT
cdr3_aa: CASSDSPSYTQYF

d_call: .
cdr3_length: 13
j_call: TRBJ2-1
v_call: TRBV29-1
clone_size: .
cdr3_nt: TGCAGCGCCGCGAAGGCACAGTACAATGAGCAGTTCTTC
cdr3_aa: CSAAKAQYNEQFF

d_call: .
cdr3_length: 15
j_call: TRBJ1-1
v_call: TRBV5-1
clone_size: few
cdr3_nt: TGCGCCAGCAGCCTAAAGGACAGTAGTTATATGGAAGCTTTCTTT
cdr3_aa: CASSLKDSSYMEAFF

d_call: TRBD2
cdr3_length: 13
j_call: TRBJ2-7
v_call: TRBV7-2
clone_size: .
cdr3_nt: TGTGCCAGCAGCTTAGGCGGGAGCCACGAGCAGTACTTC
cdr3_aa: CASSLGGSHEQYF

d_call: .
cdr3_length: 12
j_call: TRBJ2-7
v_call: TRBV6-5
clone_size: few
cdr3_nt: TGTGCCAGCAGGGACTATCTATACGAGCAGTACTTC
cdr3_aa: CASRDYLYEQYF

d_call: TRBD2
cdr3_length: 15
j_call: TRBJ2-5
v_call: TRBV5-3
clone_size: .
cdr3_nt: TGTGCCAGAAGCTTGGAGCGGGAGAGGGTAGAGACCCAGTACTTC
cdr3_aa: CARSLERERVETQYF

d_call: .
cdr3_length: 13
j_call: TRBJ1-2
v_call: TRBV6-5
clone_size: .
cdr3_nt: TGTGCCAGCAGTGAGGACTCCGGCTATGGCTACCCCTTC
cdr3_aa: CASSEDSGYGYPF

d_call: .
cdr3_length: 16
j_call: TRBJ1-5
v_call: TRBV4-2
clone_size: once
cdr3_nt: TGTGCCCGCAGCCAAGACGGACAATATAGCAATCAGCCCCAGCATTTT
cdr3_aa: CARSQDGQYSNQPQHF

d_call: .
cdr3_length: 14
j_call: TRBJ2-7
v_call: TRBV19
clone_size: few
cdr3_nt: TGTGCCAGTACTTCAGGGGCCAATTTCTACGAGCAGTACTTC
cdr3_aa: CASTSGANFYEQYF

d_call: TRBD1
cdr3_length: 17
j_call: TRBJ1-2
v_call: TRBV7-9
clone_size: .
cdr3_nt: TGTGCCAGCAGCCTGGGGACAGGGGGCGCGTTTGACTATGGCTACACCTTC
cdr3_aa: CASSLGTGGAFDYGYTF

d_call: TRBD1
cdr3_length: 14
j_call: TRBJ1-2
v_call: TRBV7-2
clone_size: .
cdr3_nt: TGTGCCAGCAGCTCCAACAGGGGGGCCTATGGCTACACCTTC
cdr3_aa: CASSSNRGAYGYTF

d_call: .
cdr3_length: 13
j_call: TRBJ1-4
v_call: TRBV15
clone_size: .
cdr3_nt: TGTGCCGCCGGAAGGGGAACTAATGAAAAACTGTTTTTT
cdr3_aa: CAAGRGTNEKLFF

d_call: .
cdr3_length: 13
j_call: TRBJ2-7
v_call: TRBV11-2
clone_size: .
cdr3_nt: TGTGCCAGCGGTCGACAGAGTCCGTACGAGCAGTACTTC
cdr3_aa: CASGRQSPYEQYF

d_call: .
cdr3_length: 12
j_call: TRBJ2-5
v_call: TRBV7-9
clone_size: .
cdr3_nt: TGTGCCAGCAGTTTGCGGATGGAGACCCAGTACTTC
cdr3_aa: CASSLRMETQYF

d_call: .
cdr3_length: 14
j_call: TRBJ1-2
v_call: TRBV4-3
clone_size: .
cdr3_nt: TGCGCCAGCAGCCAAGATCCCCTCTCGTATGGCTACACCTTC
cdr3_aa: CASSQDPLSYGYTF

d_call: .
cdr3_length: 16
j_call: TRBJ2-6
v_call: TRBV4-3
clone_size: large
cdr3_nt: TGCGCCAGCAGCCAAGAGGCGGGCTCTGGGGCCAACGTCCTGACTTTC
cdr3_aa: CASSQEAGSGANVLTF

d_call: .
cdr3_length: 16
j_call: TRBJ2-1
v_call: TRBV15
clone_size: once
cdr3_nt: TGTGCCACCAGCAGAGGCGGGACTCCTAACCCCAATGAGCAGTTCTTC
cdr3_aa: CATSRGGTPNPNEQFF

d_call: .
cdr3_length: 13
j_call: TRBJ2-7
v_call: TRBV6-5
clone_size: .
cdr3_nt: TGTGCCAGCAGTTACAGCAGGACTTACGAGCAGTACTTC
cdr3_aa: CASSYSRTYEQYF

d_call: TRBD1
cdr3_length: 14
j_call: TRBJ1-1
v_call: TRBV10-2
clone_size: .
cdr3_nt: TGCGCCAGCAGTTTTGGCAGGGGGGACACTGAAGCTTTCTTT
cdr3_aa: CASSFGRGDTEAFF

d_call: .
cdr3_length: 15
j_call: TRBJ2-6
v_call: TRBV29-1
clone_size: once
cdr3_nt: TGCAGCGTTGAATCCGGGGGATCTGGGGCCAACGTCCTGACTTTC
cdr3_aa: CSVESGGSGANVLTF

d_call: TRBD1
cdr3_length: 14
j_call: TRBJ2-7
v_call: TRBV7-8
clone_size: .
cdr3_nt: TGTGCCAGCAGCTTCAGGGGGCCACGGGCCGAGCAGTACTTC
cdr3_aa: CASSFRGPRAEQYF

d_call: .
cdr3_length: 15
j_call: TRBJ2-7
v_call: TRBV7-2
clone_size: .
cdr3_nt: TGTGCCAGCAGCGCCGAGGGGGGGTTGCTCTACGAGCAGTACTTC
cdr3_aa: CASSAEGGLLYEQYF

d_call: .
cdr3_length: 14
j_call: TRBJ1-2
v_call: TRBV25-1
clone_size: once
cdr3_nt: TGTGCCAGCAGTGCCATAACACAGGGTTATGGCTACACCTTC
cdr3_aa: CASSAITQGYGYTF

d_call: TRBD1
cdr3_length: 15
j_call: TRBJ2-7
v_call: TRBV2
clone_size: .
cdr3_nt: TGTGCCAGCAGTTCTGCTCAGGGGGCCGCCTACGAGCAGTACTTC
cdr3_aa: CASSSAQGAAYEQYF

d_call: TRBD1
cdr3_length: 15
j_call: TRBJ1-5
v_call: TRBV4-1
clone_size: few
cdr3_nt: TGCGCCAGCAGCTATGAGACAGGGGCGAATCAGCCCCAGCATTTT
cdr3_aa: CASSYETGANQPQHF

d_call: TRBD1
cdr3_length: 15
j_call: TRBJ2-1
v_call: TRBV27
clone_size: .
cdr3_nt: TGTGCCAGCAGTTTACTACAGGGGGCCTACAATGAGCAGTTCTTC
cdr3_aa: CASSLLQGAYNEQFF

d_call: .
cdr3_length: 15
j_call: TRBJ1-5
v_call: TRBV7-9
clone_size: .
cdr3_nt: TGTGCCAGCAGCCCCGGGGGGCACAGCAATCAGCCCCAGCATTTT
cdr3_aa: CASSPGGHSNQPQHF

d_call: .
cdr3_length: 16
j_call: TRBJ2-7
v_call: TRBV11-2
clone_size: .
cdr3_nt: TGTGCCAGCAGCTTATTAGTACAGGCGGGGCCTTACGAGCAGTACTTC
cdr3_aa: CASSLLVQAGPYEQYF

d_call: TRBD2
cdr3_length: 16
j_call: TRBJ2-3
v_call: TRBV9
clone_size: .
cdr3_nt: TGTGCCAGCAGCATCTCTTTAGCGGGGGCCACAGATACGCAGTATTTT
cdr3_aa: CASSISLAGATDTQYF

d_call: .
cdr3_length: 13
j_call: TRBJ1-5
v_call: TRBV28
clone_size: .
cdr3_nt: TGTGCCAGCACCGGGGGGCTCTTTCAGCCCCAGCATTTT
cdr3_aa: CASTGGLFQPQHF

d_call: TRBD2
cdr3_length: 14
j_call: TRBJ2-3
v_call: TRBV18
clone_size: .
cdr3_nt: TGTGCCAGCTCACCATCGCTAGCGGAAGATACGCAGTATTTT
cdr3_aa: CASSPSLAEDTQYF

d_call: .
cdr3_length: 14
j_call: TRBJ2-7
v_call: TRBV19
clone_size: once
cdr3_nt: TGTGCCAGTACTATCGTTGGGAGCTCCTACGAGCAGTACTTC
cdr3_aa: CASTIVGSSYEQYF

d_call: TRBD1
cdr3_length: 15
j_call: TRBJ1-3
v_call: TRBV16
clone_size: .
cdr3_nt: TGTGCCAGCAGCCGCGACAGGGGCTATGGAAACACCATATATTTT
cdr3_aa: CASSRDRGYGNTIYF